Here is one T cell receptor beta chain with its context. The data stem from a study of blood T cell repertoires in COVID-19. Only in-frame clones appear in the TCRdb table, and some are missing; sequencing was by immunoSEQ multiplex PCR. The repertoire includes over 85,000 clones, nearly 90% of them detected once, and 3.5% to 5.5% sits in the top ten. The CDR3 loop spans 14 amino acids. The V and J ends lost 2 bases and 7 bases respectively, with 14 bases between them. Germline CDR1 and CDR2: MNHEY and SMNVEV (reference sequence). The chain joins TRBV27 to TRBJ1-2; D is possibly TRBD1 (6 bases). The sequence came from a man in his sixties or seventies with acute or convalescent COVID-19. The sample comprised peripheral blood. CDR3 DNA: TGTGCCAGCAGTTTAGGACAGTCTAACGCTGGCTACACCTTC. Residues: CASSLGQSNAGYTF.